These 15 T cell receptor beta chains were all obtained from the same sample, sequenced in a study of Ad26.COV2.S vaccination and SARS-CoV-2 variants. This sample's treatment: 15 to 20 received Ad26.COV2.S at low or high dose, single or two shots; 5 received placebo; per-sample allocation not given. Samples were taken on day 63 after the first vaccine or placebo injection. TCRdb keeps only in-frame clones here, not all; method: immunoSEQ multiplex PCR. Of hundreds of thousands of clones in the sample, about nine tenths were seen once. The source material was peripheral blood, sampled in a trial of Ad26.COV2.S vaccine versus placebo. Receptors originate from a person between 18 and 65 years old who received the Ad26.COV2.S COVID-19 vaccine or a placebo.

This clone appeared once. J is TRBJ1-6 and V is TRBV11-2; 7 nucleotides line up with TRBD1. CDR1 and CDR2 (germline): SGHAT, FQNNGV. The CDR3 runs to 16 residues. Losses at the gene ends were 5 bases for V and 7 bases for J; bases not matched to a gene: 11. Here the CDR3 DNA reads TGTGCCAGCAGCCTAAAGGGACAGTGGGACAATTCACCCCTCCACTTT. Translated, it gives CASSLKGQWDNSPLHF.

The rearrangement uses TRBV9 and TRBJ1-1, with a tentative D call TRBD1 (5 bases). V lost 4 bases to trimming and J lost 0 bases, with 13 bases between them. The CDR3 covers 15 residues. Germline values: CDR1 SGDLS, CDR2 YYNGEE. The CDR3 nucleotides are TGTGCCAGCAGCTCGCGACAGATCATGAACACTGAAGCTTTCTTT. Its protein is CASSSRQIMNTEAFF. The full variable domain, in which reference TRBV9 and TRBJ1-1 provide the parts outside the CDR3, is DSGVTQTPKHLITATGQRVTLRCSPRSGDLSVYWYQQSLDQGLQFLIQYYNGEERAKGNILERFSAQQFPDLHSELNLSSLELGDSALYFCASSSRQIMNTEAFFGQGTRLTVV.

CDR3 DNA sequence: TGTGCCAGCAGCCCTAAAGGGGGCGCAGCCGATACGCAGTATTTT. Encoded protein: CASSPKGGAADTQYF. V and J are TRBV7-9 and TRBJ2-3; the match to TRBD1 covers 7 bases. The germline V gene encodes CDR1 SEHNR and CDR2 FQNEAQ (reference sequence). This CDR3 region has 15 residues. The junction had 11 bases not matched to a gene; V was cut back by 5 bases and J by 6 bases.

This chain connects TRBV29-1 to TRBJ2-7; D possibly corresponds to TRBD2 (5 bases). Per the germline V gene, CDR1 is SQVTM and CDR2 is ANQGSEA. The V end was cut by 0 bases, the J end by 2 bases, with 14 bases between. CDR3 size: 15 residues. The DNA of the CDR3 is TGCAGCGTTGAAGATTCCGAGGGTCGTCCCTACGAGCAGTACTTC. Amino acids: CSVEDSEGRPYEQYF.

This chain uses TRBV10-2 with TRBJ2-3; D ambiguous. In germline, CDR1 is WSHSY, CDR2 SAAADI. The CDR3 loop spans 14 amino acids. V was shortened by 2 bases and J by 6 bases, with 12 bases between the two germline ends. CDR3 in DNA: TGCGCCAGCAGTGAGACGACCAAAGCGGATACGCAGTATTTT. Its protein product is CASSETTKADTQYF.

The gene calls are TRBV7-9 and TRBJ1-6, with D possibly matching TRBD1 (5 bases). The CDR3 totals 13 residues. Germline V lookup: CDR1 SEHNR, CDR2 FQNEAQ (reference sequence). The CDR3 DNA reads TGTGCGAGCGACGGGGCGCTGGATTCACCCCTCCACTTT. Residues: CASDGALDSPLHF.

The CDR3 spells CASSESGGHSYEQYF. The CDR3 bases are TGTGCCAGCAGCGAGAGCGGGGGTCATTCCTACGAGCAGTACTTC. This chain uses TRBV9 with TRBJ2-7; TRBD2 matches 8 bases. V gave up 3 bases and J gave up 1 base; unmatched junction bases: 6. Germline CDR1 and CDR2: SGDLS and YYNGEE. This CDR3 comprises 15 residues.

The V call is TRBV7-9, the J call TRBJ2-1; no firm D call. Trimming left V 0 bases short and J 5 bases short, with 14 bases between. The CDR3 sequence is 16 residues long. From germline, CDR1 is SEHNR and CDR2 FQNEAQ (reference sequence). The DNA for the CDR3 is TGTGCCAGCAGCTTAGCCGGCACCCGAACAAACAATGAGCAGTTCTTC. Its translation is CASSLAGTRTNNEQFF. The full variable domain, completed using reference TRBV7-9 and TRBJ2-1, is DTGVSQNPRHKITKRGQNVTFRCDPISEHNRLYWYRQTLGQGPEFLTYFQNEAQLEKSRLLSDRFSAERPKGSFSTLEIQRTEQGDSAMYLCASSLAGTRTNNEQFFGPGTRLTVL.

The chain employs TRBV9 and TRBJ1-2, with D maybe TRBD1 (5 bases). V was trimmed by 4 bases and J by 2 bases, leaving 15 bases between them. The germline V gene has CDR1 SGDLS and CDR2 YYNGEE. There are 15 residues in the CDR3. CDR3: CASSPLGRGNYGYTF. The DNA of the CDR3 is TGTGCCAGCAGCCCCCTGGGGCGAGGGAACTATGGCTACACCTTC.

V is TRBV5-8 and J is TRBJ2-7; D not certain. Germline lookup yields CDR1 SGHTS and CDR2 YDEGEE. This CDR3 comprises 11 residues. The V end was cut by 0 bases, the J end by 6 bases, with 4 bases between. The CDR3 coding sequence is TGTGCCAGCAGCTTGGAGACCGAGCAGTACTTC. It codes for CASSLETEQYF.

V usage is TRBV7-2 and J usage is TRBJ2-1; D unresolved. Germline CDR1 is SGHTA and CDR2 is FQGNSA. This CDR3 is built from 13 residues. The V end was cut by 2 bases, the J end by 9 bases, with 11 bases between. CDR3 nucleotides: TGTGCCAGCAGCTTACAGATAAAGGGTGAGCAGTTCTTC. Residues: CASSLQIKGEQFF.

The chain uses TRBV11-2 and TRBJ2-7, with TRBD1 matching 7 bases. Unmatched junction bases numbered 9, after V lost 7 bases and J lost 0 bases. This CDR3 has 15 amino acids. From germline, CDR1 is SGHAT and CDR2 FQNNGV. CDR3 region: CASNRPGQSSYEQYF. The CDR3 nucleotides are TGTGCCAGCAACAGACCGGGACAGAGCTCCTACGAGCAGTACTTC.

CDR3 amino acids: CASSLITSGKLEQYF. Here the CDR3 DNA reads TGCGCCAGCAGCTTAATTACTAGCGGGAAACTCGAGCAGTACTTC. The chain joins TRBV5-1 to TRBJ2-7, with TRBD2 matching 10 bases. Germline CDR1 is SGHRS and CDR2 is YFSETQ. The CDR3 length is 15 residues. Trimming at V came to 2 bases and at J to 6 bases, leaving 8 bases not matched to a gene.

J is TRBJ2-1 and V is TRBV12-3 or TRBV12-4, with D perhaps given as TRBD1 or TRBD2 (5 bases each). V was trimmed by 0 bases and J by 7 bases, leaving 7 bases between them. There are 13 residues in the CDR3. CDR3 sequence reads: CASSLAGTNEQFF. The DNA of the CDR3 is TGTGCCAGCAGTTTAGCGGGGACGAATGAGCAGTTCTTC.

Only one count was recorded for this clone. The gene calls are TRBV4-1 and TRBJ2-5; 7 bases map to TRBD1. The CDR3 covers 15 residues. CDR1 MGHRA and CDR2 YSYEKL come from the germline V gene. V trimming: 0 bases; J trimming: 3 bases; junction bases outside the gene matches: 4. The DNA for the CDR3 is TGCGCCAGCAGCCAAGATGGGGGACAGAAAGAGACCCAGTACTTC. The encoded protein is CASSQDGGQKETQYF.